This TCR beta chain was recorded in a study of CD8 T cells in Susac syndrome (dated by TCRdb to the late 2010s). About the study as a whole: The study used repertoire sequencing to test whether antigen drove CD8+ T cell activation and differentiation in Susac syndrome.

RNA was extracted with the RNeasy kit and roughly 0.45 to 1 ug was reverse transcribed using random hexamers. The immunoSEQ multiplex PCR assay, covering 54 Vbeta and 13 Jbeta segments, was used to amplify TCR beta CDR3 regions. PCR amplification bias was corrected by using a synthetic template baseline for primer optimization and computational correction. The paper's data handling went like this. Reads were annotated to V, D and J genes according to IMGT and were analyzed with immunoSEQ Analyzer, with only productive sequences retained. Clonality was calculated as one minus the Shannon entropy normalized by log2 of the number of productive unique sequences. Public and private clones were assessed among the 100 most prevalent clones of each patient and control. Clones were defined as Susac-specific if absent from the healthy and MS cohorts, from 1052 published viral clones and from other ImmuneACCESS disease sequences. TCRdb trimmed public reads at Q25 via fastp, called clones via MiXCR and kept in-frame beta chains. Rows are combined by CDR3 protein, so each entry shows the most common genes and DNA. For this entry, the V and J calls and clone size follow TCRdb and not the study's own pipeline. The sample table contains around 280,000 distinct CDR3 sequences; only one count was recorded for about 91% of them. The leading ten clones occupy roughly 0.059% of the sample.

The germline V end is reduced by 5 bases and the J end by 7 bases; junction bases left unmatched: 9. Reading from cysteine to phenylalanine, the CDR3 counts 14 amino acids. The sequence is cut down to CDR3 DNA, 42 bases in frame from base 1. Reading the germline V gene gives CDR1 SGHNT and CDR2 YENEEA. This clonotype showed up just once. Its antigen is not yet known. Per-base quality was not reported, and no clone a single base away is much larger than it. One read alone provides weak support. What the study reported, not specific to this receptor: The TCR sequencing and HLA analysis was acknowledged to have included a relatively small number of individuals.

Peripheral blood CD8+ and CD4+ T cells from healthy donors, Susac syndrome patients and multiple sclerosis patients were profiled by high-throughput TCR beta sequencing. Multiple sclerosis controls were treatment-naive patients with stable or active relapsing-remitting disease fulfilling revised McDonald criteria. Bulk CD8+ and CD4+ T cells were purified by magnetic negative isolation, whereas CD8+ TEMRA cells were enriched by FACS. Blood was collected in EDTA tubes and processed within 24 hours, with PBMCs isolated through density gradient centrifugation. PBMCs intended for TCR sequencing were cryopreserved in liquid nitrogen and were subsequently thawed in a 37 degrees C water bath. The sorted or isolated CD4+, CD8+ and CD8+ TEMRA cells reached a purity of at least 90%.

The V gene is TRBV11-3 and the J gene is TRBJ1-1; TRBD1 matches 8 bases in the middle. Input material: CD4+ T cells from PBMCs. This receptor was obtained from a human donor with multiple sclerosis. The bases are TGTGCCAGCAGCCTCAGACAGGGGAACGATGAAGCTTTCTTT. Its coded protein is CASSLRQGNDEAFF.